The following is a TCR beta chain sequence with its context. Its specificity is unknown. These data belong to a study of T cell repertoires in cytomegalovirus infection. TCRdb re-called the reads with MiXCR, one entry per CDR3 protein. This sample carries about 830,000 distinct CDR3 sequences, less than 35% of them seen once, and the ten largest clones take over 10%. This specimen consisted of cultured CD8+ T cells from PBMCs, obtained from culture after CMV antigen stimulation. This clonotype was obtained from a human donor in good health (CMV status not recorded). Some clones in this sample may be carry-over from other donors' samples.

The CDR3 bases are TGTGCCAGCAGCGTAAGTGATGAGCAGTTCTTC. This encodes CASSVSDEQFF. The chain joins TRBV9 to TRBJ2-1; D is ambiguous. Germline assignment: CDR1 SGDLS and CDR2 YYNGEE. Trimming pared 1 base from V and 8 bases from J, leaving 4 bases between. The CDR3 consists of 11 residues.